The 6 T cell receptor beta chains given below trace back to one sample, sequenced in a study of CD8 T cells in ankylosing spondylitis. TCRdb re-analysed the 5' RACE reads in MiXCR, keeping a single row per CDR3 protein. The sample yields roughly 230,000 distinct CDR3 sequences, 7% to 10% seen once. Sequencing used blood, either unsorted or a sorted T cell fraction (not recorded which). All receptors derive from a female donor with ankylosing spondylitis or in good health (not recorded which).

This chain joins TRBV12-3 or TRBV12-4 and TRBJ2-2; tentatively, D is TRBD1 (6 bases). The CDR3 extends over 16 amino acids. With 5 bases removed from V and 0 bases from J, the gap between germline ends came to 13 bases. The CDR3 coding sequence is TGTGCCAGCAGTACTGGGACATTCGCGAACACCGGGGAGCTGTTTTTT. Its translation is CASSTGTFANTGELFF.

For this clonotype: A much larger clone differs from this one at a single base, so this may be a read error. CDR3 sequence: CTSSLTYGQFF. The CDR3 DNA sequence: TGTACCAGCAGCTTAACGTACGGGCAGTTCTTC. This rearrangement joins TRBV7-2 to TRBJ2-1; D is undetermined. Germline values: CDR1 SGHTA, CDR2 FQGNSA. CDR3 length equals 11 residues. Trimming took off 2 bases at V and 12 bases at J, with 8 bases between the two ends. The whole variable domain, filled in from reference TRBV7-2 and TRBJ2-1, reads GAGVSQSPSNKVTEKGKDVELRCDPISGHTALYWYRQSLGQGLEFLIYFQGNSAPDKSGLPSDRFSAERTGGSVSTLTIQRTQQEDSAVYLCTSSLTYGQFFGPGTRLTVL.

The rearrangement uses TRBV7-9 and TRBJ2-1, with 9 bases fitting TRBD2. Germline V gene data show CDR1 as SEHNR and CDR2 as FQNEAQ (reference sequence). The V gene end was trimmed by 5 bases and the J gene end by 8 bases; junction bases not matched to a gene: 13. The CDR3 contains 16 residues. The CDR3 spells CASSGESGRPSDEQFF. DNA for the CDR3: TGTGCCAGCAGCGGCGAGAGCGGGAGGCCCAGCGATGAGCAGTTCTTC.

As DNA, the CDR3 is TGTGCCAGCAGTCCCGGACTAGCGGGGTGGGTAGAAGAGACCCAGTACTTC. Its translation is CASSPGLAGWVEETQYF. V and J are TRBV25-1 and TRBJ2-5; the match to TRBD2 covers 12 bases. CDR1 is MGHDK and CDR2 is SYGVNS in the germline V gene. With V trimmed by 5 bases and J by 3 bases, 10 bases remained unmatched. The CDR3 contains 17 residues. Full variable domain (missing parts from reference TRBV25-1 and TRBJ2-5): EADIYQTPRYLVIGTGKKITLECSQTMGHDKMYWYQQDPGMELHLIHYSYGVNSTEKGDLSSESTVSRIRTEHFPLTLESARPSHTSQYLCASSPGLAGWVEETQYFGPGTRLLVL.

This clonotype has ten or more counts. CDR3 nucleotides: TGCGCCAGCAGCTTGCTACCGGGACCCACCATCAATGAGCAGTTCTTC. Translating gives CASSLLPGPTINEQFF. The V gene is TRBV5-1, the J gene TRBJ2-1, with D tentatively TRBD1 or TRBD2 (5 bases each). The germline V gene encodes CDR1 SGHRS and CDR2 YFSETQ. Trimming left V 1 base short and J 6 bases short, with 17 bases between. The CDR3 loop spans 16 amino acids.

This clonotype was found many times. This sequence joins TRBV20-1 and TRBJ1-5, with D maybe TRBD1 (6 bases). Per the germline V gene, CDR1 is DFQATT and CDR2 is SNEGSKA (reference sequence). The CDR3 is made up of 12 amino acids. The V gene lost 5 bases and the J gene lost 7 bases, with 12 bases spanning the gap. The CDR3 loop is CSAGGRSQPQHF. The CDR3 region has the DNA TGCAGTGCTGGGGGCAGAAGCCAGCCCCAGCATTTT.